The count of the clone carrying this T cell receptor (beta chain) is one. The antigen is unknown. The junction and the germline gene differ at one end; a read error may be behind it. This specimen comes from a study of OX40 agonist ivuxolimab in advanced cancers. Study-level information: At doses from 0.01 to 10 mg/kg, patients were given intravenous ivuxolimab every 2 weeks. General study points: The CD4+ and CD8+ T cells in the blood had expanded clonally by week 6 at 0.1 to 3.0 mg/kg.

The assay was immunoSEQ multiplex PCR, and TCRdb's table has in-frame clones only and misses some. The sample yields fewer than 65,000 clones, approximately 79% seen once. The CDR3 is 16 amino acids. Germline CDR1 SGHNT, CDR2 YYREEE (reference sequence). The TCR comes from an adult with an advanced solid tumor such as melanoma, head and neck, liver or kidney cancer. The V and J genes are TRBV5-4 and TRBJ1-4; D gene ambiguous. Material: CD4+ or CD8+ T cells sorted from blood, obtained in a trial of the OX40 agonist ivuxolimab. The CDR3 sequence: CASSQQTTRVNEKLFF. CDR3 DNA: TGCGCCAGCAGCCAACAGACGACGCGGGTTAATGAAAAACTGTTTTTT.